These 32 T cell receptor beta chains came from one sample sequenced in a study of CD8 T cells in ankylosing spondylitis. TCRdb used MiXCR to reprocess the 5' RACE reads, holding one entry per CDR3 protein. The sample carries about 69,000 distinct CDR3 sequences, about 5.7% recorded once. Material for sequencing was blood, either unsorted or a sorted T cell fraction (not recorded which). These TCRs come from a male donor with ankylosing spondylitis or in good health (not recorded which).

This clonotype was found many times. The chain is built from TRBV12-3 or TRBV12-4 and TRBJ2-3, with D possibly called TRBD1 or TRBD2 (5 bases each). The CDR3 has 15 amino acids. The V and J ends lost 3 bases and 6 bases respectively, with 16 bases between them. The CDR3 loop is CASSFAGTASDTQYF. The CDR3, as DNA: TGTGCCAGCAGTTTCGCTGGGACGGCCTCGGATACGCAGTATTTT.

This clonotype was observed at least ten times. This sequence joins TRBV29-1 and TRBJ1-5, with D hard to call. Deletions cut 7 bases from V and 0 bases from J, with 7 bases between. The CDR3 runs to 12 residues. Per germline, CDR1 SQVTM and CDR2 ANQGSEA. The CDR3 sequence is CSAVSSNQPQHF. For the CDR3, the DNA is TGCAGCGCGGTTTCTAGCAATCAGCCCCAGCATTTT.

This clonotype has a count of ten or more. The chain employs TRBV3-1 and TRBJ2-2, with TRBD2 matching 10 bases. Per the germline V gene, CDR1 is LGHDT and CDR2 is YNNKEL (reference sequence). With V trimmed by 9 bases and J by 3 bases, 4 bases remained unmatched. The CDR3 is 14 residues long. This CDR3 is CASGLAADTGELFF. CDR3 coding DNA: TGTGCCAGTGGACTAGCGGCGGACACCGGGGAGCTGTTTTTT.

This clonotype was seen repeatedly, ten times or more. The chain is built from TRBV20-1 and TRBJ2-3; D may match TRBD1 or TRBD2 (5 bases each). The germline V and J ends were trimmed by 3 bases and 4 bases, with 14 bases remaining between them. This CDR3 region has 14 residues. CDR1 and CDR2 (germline): DFQATT, SNEGSKA (reference sequence). The CDR3 here is CSASGPQGADTQYF. DNA for the CDR3: TGCAGTGCTAGTGGTCCCCAGGGAGCAGATACGCAGTATTTT.

The table lists this clonotype with many counts. The chain has TRBV4-1 and TRBJ1-3; D is unclear. V was trimmed by 4 bases and J by 2 bases, leaving 6 bases between them. Germline lookup yields CDR1 MGHRA and CDR2 YSYEKL. The CDR3 extends over 13 amino acids. CDR3: CASSPQAGNTIYF. The CDR3 DNA sequence: TGCGCCAGCAGCCCCCAGGCTGGAAACACCATATATTTT.

This clonotype was recorded many times. The gene calls are TRBV29-1 and TRBJ1-1; D not certain. Germline V gene lookup returns CDR1 SQVTM and CDR2 ANQGSEA. The CDR3 is 14 amino acids. Trimming pared 0 bases from V and 1 base from J, leaving 9 bases between. Here the CDR3 reads CSVEELWGNTEAFF. Written as DNA, the CDR3 is TGCAGCGTTGAAGAGTTGTGGGGGAACACTGAAGCTTTCTTT.

About this clonotype: Just one base apart from a much larger clone, this may be a read error. The chain combines TRBV21-1 with TRBJ1-2; no check of the table's D call, TRBD1, against the DNA was made. TRBV21-1 is a known pseudogene. The CDR3 is 17 amino acids. The CDR3: CASSSGTPFEVNYGHTF. The CDR3, as DNA: TGTGCCAGCAGCTCGGGGACGCCTTTTGAGGTTAACTATGGCCACACCTTC.

This clonotype was observed at least ten times. This chain connects TRBV4-2 to TRBJ2-3; 13 bases align to TRBD2. CDR3 length: 17 residues. Germline CDR1 and CDR2: LGHNA and YNFKEQ. V lost 0 bases, J lost 4 bases, and 4 bases stayed unmatched. The CDR3 DNA sequence: TGTGCCAGCAGCCAAGACCGGACTAGCGGGGGAGCAGATACGCAGTATTTT. This codes for CASSQDRTSGGADTQYF.

Of note for this clonotype: With a much larger clone just one base away, this may be a read error. The CDR3 spells CASGLPPSNEQFF. The CDR3 region has the DNA TGTGCTAGTGGTTTGCCGCCGTCCAATGAGCAGTTCTTC. V gene TRBV12-5 combines with J gene TRBJ2-1; D call uncertain. Germline V gives CDR1 LGHNT, CDR2 FRNRAP. The CDR3 is 13 amino acids. The V end lost 2 bases, the J end lost 6 bases, and 8 bases lay between the germline ends. Filled out from reference TRBV12-5 and TRBJ2-1, the complete variable domain reads DARVTQTPRHKVTEMGQEVTMRCQPILGHNTVFWYRQTMMQGLELLAYFRNRAPLDDSGMPKDRFSAEMPDATLATLKIQPSEPRDSAVYFCASGLPPSNEQFFGPGTRLTVL.

This clonotype was counted between two and nine times. V gene TRBV6-1 combines with J gene TRBJ1-2; 7 bases align to TRBD1. The CDR3 loop spans 14 amino acids. V gave up 8 bases and J gave up 8 bases; unmatched junction bases: 14. CDR1 and CDR2 from the germline V gene are MNHNS and SASEGT. The CDR3 is CASARWQGDGGYTF. The CDR3 coding sequence is TGTGCCAGCGCGAGGTGGCAGGGGGATGGAGGCTACACCTTC.

This clonotype was observed many times. The chain joins TRBV5-1 to TRBJ2-1, with D possibly matching TRBD1 (5 bases). Between the trimmed V and J ends, which lost 4 bases and 6 bases, there was a span of 14 bases. Germline V lookup: CDR1 SGHRS, CDR2 YFSETQ. The CDR3 loop spans 14 amino acids. CDR3 DNA: TGCGCCAGCAGCCCCTCGGCTGGGGCCAATGAGCAGTTCTTC. This encodes CASSPSAGANEQFF.

This clonotype occurred many times. This chain connects TRBV29-1 to TRBJ1-4, with D maybe TRBD1 (6 bases). The V end was cut by 1 base, the J end by 7 bases, with 16 bases between. Germline V gene sequence: CDR1 SQVTM, CDR2 ANQGSEA. This CDR3 is 15 amino acids long. CDR3 protein: CSVEVGGGGSEKLFF. The DNA of the CDR3 is TGCAGCGTTGAAGTGGGGGGAGGGGGAAGTGAAAAACTGTTTTTT.

The table lists this clonotype with many counts. This rearrangement joins TRBV20-1 to TRBJ2-7; 7 nucleotides agree with TRBD2. This CDR3 region has 14 residues. V trimming: 4 bases; J trimming: 3 bases; junction bases outside the gene matches: 9. Germline CDR1 and CDR2: DFQATT and SNEGSKA (reference sequence). The CDR3 loop is CSAKSGTLNYEQYF. The CDR3 nucleotides read TGCAGTGCTAAGAGCGGGACTTTGAACTACGAGCAGTACTTC.

The gene calls are TRBV2 and TRBJ1-2; TRBD1 aligns across 8 bases. This CDR3 has 17 residues. J lost 0 bases, V lost 11 bases, and 17 bases had no gene match. Germline assignment: CDR1 SNHLY and CDR2 FYNNEI. The CDR3 loop reads CAFRPKDGTGTNYGYTF. CDR3 nucleotide sequence: TGTGCCTTCAGACCAAAAGATGGGACAGGAACTAACTATGGCTACACCTTC.

This clonotype came up many times. The chain combines TRBV12-3 or TRBV12-4 with TRBJ1-1; D unclear. Trimming cost V 3 bases and J 3 bases, with 8 bases left between them. The length of the CDR3 is 13 residues. CDR3 nucleotide sequence: TGTGCCAGCAGTTTCAGAAGGGACACTGAAGCTTTCTTT. This codes for CASSFRRDTEAFF.

This clonotype was seen at least ten times. This chain's CDR3 is CASSKGTGNTDTQYF. The CDR3 DNA is TGTGCCAGTAGCAAAGGGACAGGAAACACAGATACGCAGTATTTT. This rearrangement joins TRBV19 to TRBJ2-3, with 8 nucleotides matching TRBD1. Germline loops: CDR1 LNHDA, CDR2 SQIVND (reference sequence). V dropped 6 bases and J dropped 2; count of bases not matched to a gene: 7. The CDR3 totals 15 residues.

This clonotype showed up many times. This chain connects TRBV5-1 to TRBJ1-5; tentative D call: TRBD1 (5 bases). The length of the CDR3 is 13 residues. With 0 bases removed from V and 4 bases from J, the gap between germline ends came to 5 bases. Germline V lookup: CDR1 SGHRS, CDR2 YFSETQ. The CDR3: CASSLDRNQPQHF. The DNA for the CDR3 is TGCGCCAGCAGCTTGGACAGGAATCAGCCCCAGCATTTT.

This clonotype was observed at least ten times. This CDR3 is CSALPASLAKNIQYF. The DNA for the CDR3 is TGCAGTGCTCTCCCCGCATCGTTAGCCAAAAACATTCAGTACTTC. This chain connects TRBV20-1 to TRBJ2-4, with unresolved D. The V gene's germline CDR1 is DFQATT and CDR2 SNEGSKA (reference sequence). Deletions cut 5 bases from V and 0 bases from J, with 14 bases between. The CDR3 consists of 15 residues.

This clonotype was seen many times. V is TRBV5-6 and J is TRBJ2-1; the match to TRBD2 covers 10 bases. CDR1 and CDR2 from the germline V gene are SGHDT and YYEEEE. After removal of 4 bases from V and 6 bases from J, the junction contained 10 bases not matched to a gene. The CDR3 spans 16 residues. The CDR3 DNA is TGTGCCAGCAGCCTAGAGAGCGGGGGGGTCCTCAATGAGCAGTTCTTC. Its translation is CASSLESGGVLNEQFF.

This clonotype has at least ten counts. The chain is built from TRBV29-1 and TRBJ2-1, with 7 bases matching TRBD1. Trimming took 4 bases from V and 6 from J; bases not matched to a gene: 6. CDR1 and CDR2 (germline): SQVTM, ANQGSEA. This CDR3 spans 13 amino acids. CDR3 sequence reads: CSVVGTASNEQFF. The CDR3 DNA sequence: TGCAGCGTTGTTGGGACAGCGTCCAATGAGCAGTTCTTC.

The sample holds many counts of this clonotype. The gene calls are TRBV14 and TRBJ1-6; TRBD1 might be the D (5 bases). Trimming took 9 bases from V and 8 from J, leaving 14 bases between them. Germline values: CDR1 SGHDN, CDR2 FVKESK. The CDR3 loop spans 13 amino acids. DNA of the CDR3: TGTGCCAGTAGACAGAGCCGATATTCACCCCTCCACTTT. Translated, it gives CASRQSRYSPLHF. The variable domain in full, completed from reference TRBV14 and TRBJ1-6, reads EAGVTQFPSHSVIEKGQTVTLRCDPISGHDNLYWYRRVMGKEIKFLLHFVKESKQDESGMPNNRFLAERTGGTYSTLKVQPAELEDSGVYFCASRQSRYSPLHFGNGTRLTVT.

In its sample, this clonotype was seen many times. This chain joins TRBV19 and TRBJ2-1; 13 positions agree with TRBD2. CDR3 length equals 15 residues. V shed 1 base and J 7 bases; nucleotides not matched to a gene: 1. Germline V gives CDR1 LNHDA, CDR2 SQIVND (reference sequence). The CDR3 bases are TGTGCCAGTAGTATAGGGGGACTAGCGGGGAATGAGCAGTTCTTC. It codes for CASSIGGLAGNEQFF.

This clonotype was detected many times. The J gene is TRBJ2-5, the V gene TRBV7-9; weak D call: TRBD2 (5 bases). The V and J ends lost 4 bases and 1 base respectively, with 19 bases between them. This CDR3 is built from 17 residues. CDR1 SEHNR and CDR2 FQNEAQ come from the germline V gene (reference sequence). DNA of the CDR3: TGTGCCAGCAGCTCTGATCCGGGAAGCTGGGGCCAAGAGACCCAGTACTTC. It yields the protein CASSSDPGSWGQETQYF.

This clonotype was seen at least ten times. This rearrangement joins TRBV12-3 or TRBV12-4 to TRBJ2-1, with 7 bases aligning to TRBD2. The CDR3 consists of 15 residues. The J segment lost 5 bases and the V segment lost 4 bases, leaving 8 bases of the junction unmatched. This CDR3 reads CASSSRLALHNEQFF. As DNA, the CDR3 is TGTGCCAGCAGTTCTAGACTAGCTCTCCACAATGAGCAGTTCTTC.

This clonotype was counted ten times or more. The chain carries TRBV2 and TRBJ2-6, with D possibly being TRBD1 (6 bases). V lost 3 bases and J 4 bases, leaving 22 bases between the germline ends. CDR1 and CDR2 (germline): SNHLY, FYNNEI. This CDR3 is 19 amino acids long. The CDR3 loop reads CASSDKGGHDWLGANVLTF. CDR3 DNA: TGTGCCAGCAGTGATAAAGGGGGACATGACTGGTTAGGGGCCAACGTCCTGACTTTC.

This clonotype was picked up many times. The chain uses TRBV27 and TRBJ1-1, with D possibly matching TRBD1 (5 bases). The CDR3 loop spans 14 amino acids. Trimming cost V 5 bases and J 1 base, with 11 bases left between them. CDR1 and CDR2 from the germline V gene are MNHEY and SMNVEV (reference sequence). DNA of the CDR3: TGTGCCAGCAGTCAGCTCGACAGGAACACTGAAGCTTTCTTT. Its translation: CASSQLDRNTEAFF.

The sample holds many counts of this clonotype. This chain joins TRBV30 and TRBJ2-1; D not resolved. V was shortened by 4 bases and J by 2 bases, with 9 bases between the two germline ends. The germline CDR1 and CDR2 sequences are GTSNPN and SVGIG (reference sequence). This CDR3 is built from 13 residues. The CDR3 spells CAWMIGPYNEQFF. The CDR3 DNA follows: TGTGCCTGGATGATAGGGCCCTACAATGAGCAGTTCTTC.

This clonotype was counted ten times or more. The V call is TRBV7-2, the J call TRBJ2-7; D possibly matches TRBD1 or TRBD2 (6 bases each). Germline values: CDR1 SGHTA, CDR2 FQGNSA. CDR3 length: 18 amino acids. Trimming removed 5 bases at V and 4 bases at J, with 27 bases between. CDR3 loop: CASSPGAEGLGHFYEQYF. The CDR3 nucleotides read TGTGCCAGCAGCCCGGGGGCAGAGGGCCTCGGACATTTTTACGAGCAGTACTTC.

This clonotype was seen repeatedly, ten times or more. V is TRBV20-1 and J is TRBJ2-7, with 10 bases that match TRBD1. Germline-derived CDR1 and CDR2 are DFQATT and SNEGSKA (reference sequence). J lost 4 bases, V lost 6 bases, and 9 bases had no gene match. The length of the CDR3 is 14 residues. The DNA for the CDR3 is TGCAGTGCCCGAAGGGGGACAGGGGAATACGAGCAGTACTTC. Residues: CSARRGTGEYEQYF.

This clonotype was seen more than once but under ten times. A much bigger clone sits one base away, suggesting this may be a read error. V usage is TRBV28 and J usage is TRBJ2-1; D is tentatively TRBD1 or TRBD2 (5 bases each). The CDR3 spans 15 residues. The V gene's germline CDR1 is MDHEN and CDR2 SYDVKM. V dropped 3 bases and J dropped 3 bases, with 12 bases sitting between them. CDR3 region: CASSLKGTNYNEQFF. CDR3 coding DNA: TGTGCCAGCAGTTTGAAGGGGACCAACTACAATGAGCAGTTCTTC.

There are many counts of this clonotype. The chain has TRBV2 and TRBJ2-3; D may be TRBD1 (5 bases). Germline CDR1 and CDR2: SNHLY and FYNNEI. V was trimmed by 5 bases and J by 2 bases, leaving 14 bases between them. The CDR3 contains 15 residues. The CDR3 spells CASSPSRAYTDTQYF. The CDR3 DNA sequence: TGTGCCAGCAGTCCCAGCAGGGCCTACACAGATACGCAGTATTTT.

The table lists this clonotype with many counts. The V call is TRBV12-3 or TRBV12-4, the J call TRBJ1-5, with 7 nucleotides matching TRBD1. The CDR3 has 14 amino acids. Trimming removed 5 bases from V and 6 bases from J; junction bases left unmatched: 7. The CDR3 sequence is CASSVDRYVQPQHF. The CDR3 nucleotides are TGTGCCAGCAGTGTGGACAGGTATGTTCAGCCCCAGCATTTT.